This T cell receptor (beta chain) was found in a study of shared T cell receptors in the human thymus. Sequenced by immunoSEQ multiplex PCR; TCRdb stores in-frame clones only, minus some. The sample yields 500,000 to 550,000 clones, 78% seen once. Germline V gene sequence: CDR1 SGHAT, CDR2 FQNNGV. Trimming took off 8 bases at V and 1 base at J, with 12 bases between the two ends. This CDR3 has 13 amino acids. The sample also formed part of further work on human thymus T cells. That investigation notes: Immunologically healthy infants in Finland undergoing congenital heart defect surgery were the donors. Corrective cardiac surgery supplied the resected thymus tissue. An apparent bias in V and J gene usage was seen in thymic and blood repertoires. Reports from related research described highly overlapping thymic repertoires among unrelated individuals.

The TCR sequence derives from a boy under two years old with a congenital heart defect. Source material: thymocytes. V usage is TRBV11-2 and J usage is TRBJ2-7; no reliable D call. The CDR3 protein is CASATPGSYEQYF. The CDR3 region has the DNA TGTGCCAGCGCGACCCCAGGTTCCTACGAGCAGTACTTC.